The T cell receptor (beta chain) under discussion was sequenced for a study of blood T cell repertoires in COVID-19. Study overall: Samples came from the United States, Italy and Spain, spanning acute and convalescent COVID-19. PBMCs, B-cell-depleted T cells, or T cells were the source of the cDNA or gDNA that made up the material.

In the original analysis: By means of reference gene primer amplification, nucleated cell counts were estimated. The protocol was immunoSEQ multiplex PCR, while the TCRdb copy is restricted to in-frame clones and leaves out a portion. V and J calls and clone size are as listed in that table; D and trimming were resolved from the DNA. The profile shows 60,000 to 90,000 clones, approximately 82% of them singletons. Germline V gives CDR1 SGDLS, CDR2 YYNGEE. This CDR3 is built from 17 residues. Germline trimming cut 6 bases from V and 6 bases from J; bases unmatched to any gene: 15. The TCR was taken from a woman aged 45-65 years with acute or convalescent COVID-19. The sample taken for sequencing was peripheral blood. The gene calls are TRBV9 and TRBJ2-2; TRBD1 aligns across 9 bases. The CDR3 reads CASTPPGTGWGPGELFF. CDR3 sequence (DNA): TGTGCCAGCACCCCTCCCGGGACAGGGTGGGGGCCCGGGGAGCTGTTTTTT.